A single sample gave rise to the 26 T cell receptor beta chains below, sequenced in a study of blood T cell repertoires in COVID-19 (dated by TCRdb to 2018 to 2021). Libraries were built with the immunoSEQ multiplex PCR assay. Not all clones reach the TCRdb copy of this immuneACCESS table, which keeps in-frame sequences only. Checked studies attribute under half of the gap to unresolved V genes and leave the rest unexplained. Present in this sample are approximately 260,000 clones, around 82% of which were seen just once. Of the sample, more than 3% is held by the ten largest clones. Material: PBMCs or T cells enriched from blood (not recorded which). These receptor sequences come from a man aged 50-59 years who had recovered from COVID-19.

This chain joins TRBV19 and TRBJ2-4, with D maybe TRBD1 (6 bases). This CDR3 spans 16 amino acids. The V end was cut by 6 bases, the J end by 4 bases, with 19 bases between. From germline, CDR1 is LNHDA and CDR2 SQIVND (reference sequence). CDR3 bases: TGTGCCAGTAGAAAATTGGCAGAAGGGACAAAAAACATTCAGTACTTC. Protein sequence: CASRKLAEGTKNIQYF.

The CDR3 DNA sequence: TGCGCCAGCAGTCACAAGGGGGACACTGAAGCTTTCTTT. This sequence encodes CASSHKGDTEAFF. The genes are TRBV5-1 and TRBJ1-1; tentative D call: TRBD1 (6 bases). The CDR3 is 13 amino acids. The V gene's germline CDR1 is SGHRS and CDR2 YFSETQ. The V and J ends lost 5 bases and 3 bases respectively, with 11 bases between them.

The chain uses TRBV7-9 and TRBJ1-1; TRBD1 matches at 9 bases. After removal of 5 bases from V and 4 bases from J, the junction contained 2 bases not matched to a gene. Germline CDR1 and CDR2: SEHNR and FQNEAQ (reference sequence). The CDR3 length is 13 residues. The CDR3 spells CASSKTGGTEAFF. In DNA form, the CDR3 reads TGTGCCAGCAGCAAGACAGGGGGCACTGAAGCTTTCTTT.

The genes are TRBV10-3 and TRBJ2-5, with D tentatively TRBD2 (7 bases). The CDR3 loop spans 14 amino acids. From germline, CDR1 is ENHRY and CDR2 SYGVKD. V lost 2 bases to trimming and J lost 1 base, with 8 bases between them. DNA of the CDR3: TGTGCCATCAGTGAGCGGGGGGCCCAAGAGACCCAGTACTTC. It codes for CAISERGAQETQYF.

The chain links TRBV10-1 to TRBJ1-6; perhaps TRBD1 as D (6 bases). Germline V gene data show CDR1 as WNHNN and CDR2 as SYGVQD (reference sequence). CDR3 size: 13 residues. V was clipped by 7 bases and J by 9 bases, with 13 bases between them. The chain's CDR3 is CASTPGEGSPLHF. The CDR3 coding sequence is TGCGCCAGCACGCCAGGGGAAGGTTCACCCCTCCACTTT.

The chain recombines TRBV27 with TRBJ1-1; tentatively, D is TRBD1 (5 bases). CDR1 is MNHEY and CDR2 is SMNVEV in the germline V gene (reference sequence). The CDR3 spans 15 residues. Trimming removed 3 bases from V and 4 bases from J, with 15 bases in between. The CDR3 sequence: CASSFEGRAPTEAFF. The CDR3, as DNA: TGTGCCAGCAGTTTTGAAGGCAGGGCCCCCACTGAAGCTTTCTTT.

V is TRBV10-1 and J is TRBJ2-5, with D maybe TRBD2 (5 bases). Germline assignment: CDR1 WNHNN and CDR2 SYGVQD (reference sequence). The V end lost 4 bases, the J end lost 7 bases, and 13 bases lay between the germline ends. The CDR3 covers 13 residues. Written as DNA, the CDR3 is TGCGCCAGCAGTGGATCCGGGGTGGGGACCCAGTACTTC. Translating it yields CASSGSGVGTQYF.

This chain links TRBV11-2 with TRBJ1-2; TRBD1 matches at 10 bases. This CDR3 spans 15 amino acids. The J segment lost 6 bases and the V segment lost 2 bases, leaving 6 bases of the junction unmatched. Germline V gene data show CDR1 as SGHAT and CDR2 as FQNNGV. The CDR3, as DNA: TGTGCCAGCAGCTTACTCGGACAGGGGGTTGATGGCTACACCTTC. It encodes CASSLLGQGVDGYTF.

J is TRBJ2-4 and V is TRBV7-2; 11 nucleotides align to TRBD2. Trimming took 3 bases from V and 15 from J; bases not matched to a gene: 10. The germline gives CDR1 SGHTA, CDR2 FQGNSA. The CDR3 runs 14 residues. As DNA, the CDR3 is TGTGCCAGCAGCTTGAAAATAGCGGGAGGGCCCGGGTACTTC. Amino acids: CASSLKIAGGPGYF. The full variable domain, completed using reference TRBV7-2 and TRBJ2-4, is GAGVSQSPSNKVTEKGKDVELRCDPISGHTALYWYRQSLGQGLEFLIYFQGNSAPDKSGLPSDRFSAERTGGSVSTLTIQRTQQEDSAVYLCASSLKIAGGPGYFGAGTRLSVL.

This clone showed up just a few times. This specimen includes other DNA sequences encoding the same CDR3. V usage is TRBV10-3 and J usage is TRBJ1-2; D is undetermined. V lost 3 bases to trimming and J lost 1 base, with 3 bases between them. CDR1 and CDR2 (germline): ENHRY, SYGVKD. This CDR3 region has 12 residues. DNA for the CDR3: TGTGCCATCAGTGACAGTAACTATGGCTACACCTTC. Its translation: CAISDSNYGYTF.

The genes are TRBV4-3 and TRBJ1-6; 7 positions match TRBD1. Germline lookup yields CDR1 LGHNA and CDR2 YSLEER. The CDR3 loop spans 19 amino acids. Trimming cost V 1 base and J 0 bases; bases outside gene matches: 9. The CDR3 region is CASSQVYRGESSYNSPLHF. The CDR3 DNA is TGCGCCAGCAGCCAAGTGTACAGGGGCGAGAGCTCCTATAATTCACCCCTCCACTTT.

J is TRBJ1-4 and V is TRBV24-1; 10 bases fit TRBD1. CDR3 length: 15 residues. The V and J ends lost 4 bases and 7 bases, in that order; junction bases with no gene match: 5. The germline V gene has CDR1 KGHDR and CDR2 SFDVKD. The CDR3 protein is CATSDPTGGFEKLFF. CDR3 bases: TGTGCCACCAGTGACCCGACAGGGGGCTTTGAAAAACTGTTTTTT.

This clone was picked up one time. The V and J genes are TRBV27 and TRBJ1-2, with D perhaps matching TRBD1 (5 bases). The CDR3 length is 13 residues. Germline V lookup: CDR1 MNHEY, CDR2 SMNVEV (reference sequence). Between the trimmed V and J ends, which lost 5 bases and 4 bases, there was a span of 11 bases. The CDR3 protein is CASSHTGGYGYTF. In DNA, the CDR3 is TGTGCCAGCAGTCACACGGGGGGCTATGGCTACACCTTC.

The CDR3 DNA reads as TGTGCCAGCGGACAGGGGGCTTGGGAGACCCAGTACTTC. It specifies CASGQGAWETQYF. The rearrangement links TRBV5-8 to TRBJ2-5; 11 bases align to TRBD1. V shed 7 bases and J 5 bases; nucleotides not matched to a gene: 4. There are 13 residues in the CDR3. The V gene's germline CDR1 is SGHTS and CDR2 YDEGEE.

This CDR3 is CASSPGQGGSYNSPLHF. The CDR3 DNA sequence: TGCGCCAGCAGCCCCGGACAGGGGGGCTCCTATAATTCACCCCTCCACTTT. The chain is built from TRBV5-1 and TRBJ1-6; 10 nucleotides align to TRBD1. V lost 4 bases to trimming and J lost 0 bases; unmatched junction nucleotides: 4. Per germline, CDR1 SGHRS and CDR2 YFSETQ. This CDR3 is built from 17 residues.

This CDR3 is CASSGSPRGGTEAFF. In nucleotides, the CDR3 is TGTGCCAGCAGCGGATCGCCCAGGGGCGGCACTGAAGCTTTCTTT. The V gene is TRBV3-1 (or the pseudogene TRBV3-2), the J gene TRBJ1-1; maybe TRBD1 (6 bases). The V end lost 5 bases, the J end lost 4 bases, and 17 bases lay between the germline ends. Germline-derived CDR1 and CDR2 are LGHDT and YNNKEL (reference sequence). The CDR3 has 15 residues.

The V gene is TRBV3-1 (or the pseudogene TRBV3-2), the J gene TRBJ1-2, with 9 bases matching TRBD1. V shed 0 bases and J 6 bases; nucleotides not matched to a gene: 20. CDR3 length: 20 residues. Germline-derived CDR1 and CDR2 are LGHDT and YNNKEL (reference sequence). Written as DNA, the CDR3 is TGTGCCAGCAGCCAAGACAGGACTGGGACAGGGTTTGGAGGGTCTCATGGCTACACCTTC. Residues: CASSQDRTGTGFGGSHGYTF.

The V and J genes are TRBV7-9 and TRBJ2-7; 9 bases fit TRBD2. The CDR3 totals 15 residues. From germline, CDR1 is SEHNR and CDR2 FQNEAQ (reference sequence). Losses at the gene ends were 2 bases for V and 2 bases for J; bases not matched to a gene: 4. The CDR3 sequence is CASSLIGGGAYEQYF. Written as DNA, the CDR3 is TGTGCCAGCAGCTTAATAGGCGGGGGGGCCTACGAGCAGTACTTC.

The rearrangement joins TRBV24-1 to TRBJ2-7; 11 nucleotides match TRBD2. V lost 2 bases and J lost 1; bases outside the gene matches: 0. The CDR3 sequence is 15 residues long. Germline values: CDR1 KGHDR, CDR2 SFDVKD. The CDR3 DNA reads TGTGCCACCAGTGATTCTAGCGGGGGGTCCTACGAGCAGTACTTC. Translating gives CATSDSSGGSYEQYF.

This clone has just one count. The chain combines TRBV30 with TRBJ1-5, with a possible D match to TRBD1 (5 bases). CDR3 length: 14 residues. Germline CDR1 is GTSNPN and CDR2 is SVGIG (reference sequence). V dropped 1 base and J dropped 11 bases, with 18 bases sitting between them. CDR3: CAWSGQGALRAQHF. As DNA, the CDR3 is TGTGCCTGGAGTGGACAAGGGGCCCTTCGAGCCCAGCATTTT.

CDR3 sequence: CASSLHGTVNQPQHF. DNA for the CDR3: TGTGCCAGCAGCCTACACGGGACAGTCAATCAGCCCCAGCATTTT. V is TRBV7-9 and J is TRBJ1-5; TRBD1 matches at 7 bases. The CDR3 loop spans 15 amino acids. The germline gives CDR1 SEHNR, CDR2 FQNEAQ (reference sequence). With V trimmed by 5 bases and J by 3 bases, 7 bases remained unmatched.

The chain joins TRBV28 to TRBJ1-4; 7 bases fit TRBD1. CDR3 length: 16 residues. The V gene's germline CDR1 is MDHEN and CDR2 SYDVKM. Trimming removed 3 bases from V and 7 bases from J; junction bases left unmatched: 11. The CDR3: CASSFPRDSLSEKLFF. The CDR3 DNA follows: TGTGCCAGCAGTTTCCCCCGGGACAGTTTAAGTGAAAAACTGTTTTTT.

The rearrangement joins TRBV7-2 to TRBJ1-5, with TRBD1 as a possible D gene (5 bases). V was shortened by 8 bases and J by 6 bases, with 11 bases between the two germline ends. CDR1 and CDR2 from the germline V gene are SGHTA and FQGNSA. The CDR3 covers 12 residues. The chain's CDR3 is CASSGRGQPQHF. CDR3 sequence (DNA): TGTGCCAGCTCAGGGAGGGGTCAGCCCCAGCATTTT.

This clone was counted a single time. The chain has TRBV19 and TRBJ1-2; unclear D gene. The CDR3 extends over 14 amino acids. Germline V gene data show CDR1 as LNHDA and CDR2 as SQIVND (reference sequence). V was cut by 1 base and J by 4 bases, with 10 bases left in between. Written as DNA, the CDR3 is TGTGCCAGTAGTATAGTCGCGACTGCCTATGGCTACACCTTC. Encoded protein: CASSIVATAYGYTF. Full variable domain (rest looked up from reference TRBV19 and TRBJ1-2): DGGITQSPKYLFRKEGQNVTLSCEQNLNHDAMYWYRQDPGQGLRLIYYSQIVNDFQKGDIAEGYSVSREKKESFPLTVTSAQKNPTAFYLCASSIVATAYGYTFGSGTRLTVV.

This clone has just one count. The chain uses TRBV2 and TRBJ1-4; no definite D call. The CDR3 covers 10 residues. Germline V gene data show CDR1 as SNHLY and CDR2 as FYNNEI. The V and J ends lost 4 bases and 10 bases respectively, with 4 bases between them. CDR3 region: CASSAGKLFF. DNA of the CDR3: TGTGCCAGCAGTGCCGGAAAACTGTTTTTT.

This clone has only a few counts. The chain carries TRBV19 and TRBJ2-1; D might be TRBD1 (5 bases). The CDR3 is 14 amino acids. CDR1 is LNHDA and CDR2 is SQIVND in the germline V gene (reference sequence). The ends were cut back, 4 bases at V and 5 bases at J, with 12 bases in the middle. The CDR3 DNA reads TGTGCCAGTAGTACCAGACAGAGAAACAATGAGCAGTTCTTC. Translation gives CASSTRQRNNEQFF. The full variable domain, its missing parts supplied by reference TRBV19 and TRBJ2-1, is DGGITQSPKYLFRKEGQNVTLSCEQNLNHDAMYWYRQDPGQGLRLIYYSQIVNDFQKGDIAEGYSVSREKKESFPLTVTSAQKNPTAFYLCASSTRQRNNEQFFGPGTRLTVL.